The 21 T cell receptor beta chains below were found in one sample sequenced in a study of long-term antiretroviral therapy in people with HIV. An immunoSEQ assay, version v3.0, was performed at survey level. Here immunoSEQ multiplex PCR was the method, and the copy in TCRdb shows in-frame clones only, minus some. The repertoire includes 23,000 or so clones, around 81% of them detected once, and less than 15% sits in the top ten. Material: unsorted PBMCs, obtained 0.1 years before starting antiretroviral therapy. These receptors all come from a middle-aged man with HIV.

This clone appeared a few times. The chain recombines TRBV5-1 with TRBJ1-2; 9 bases are shared with TRBD1. This CDR3 is 14 amino acids long. Germline CDR1 and CDR2: SGHRS and YFSETQ. The trim removed 0 bases at V and 6 bases at J, leaving 3 bases unmatched. The CDR3 loop reads CASSLGDRADGYTF. The CDR3 DNA is TGCGCCAGCAGCTTGGGGGACAGGGCGGATGGCTACACCTTC.

This clone was counted a few times. This chain links TRBV29-1 with TRBJ2-7; 8 bases align to TRBD1. J was trimmed by 6 bases and V by 5 bases; bases with no gene match: 9. From germline, CDR1 is SQVTM and CDR2 ANQGSEA. The CDR3 has 13 amino acids. CDR3 nucleotide sequence: TGCAGCGTTTCCCGAGGACAGGGAGGCGAGCAGTACTTC. Amino acids: CSVSRGQGGEQYF.

The V gene is TRBV28, the J gene TRBJ1-5; D is perhaps TRBD1 (6 bases). Germline lookup yields CDR1 MDHEN and CDR2 SYDVKM. V was clipped by 8 bases and J by 4 bases, with 6 bases between them. The CDR3 length is 11 residues. CDR3: CASQGNQPQHF. CDR3 in DNA: TGTGCCAGCCAGGGGAATCAGCCCCAGCATTTT.

The chain combines TRBV5-8 with TRBJ1-1; 9 bases fit TRBD1. Trimming cost V 4 bases and J 5 bases; bases outside gene matches: 12. This CDR3 comprises 16 residues. CDR1 SGHTS and CDR2 YDEGEE come from the germline V gene. In DNA, the CDR3 is TGTGCCAGCAGCGCACAGGGGGCGCAGGGGAGGACTGAAGCTTTCTTT. Its translation: CASSAQGAQGRTEAFF.

The J gene is TRBJ2-2, the V gene TRBV7-9; D uncertain. This CDR3 region has 15 residues. The germline V gene encodes CDR1 SEHNR and CDR2 FQNEAQ (reference sequence). Trimming removed 5 bases from V and 1 base from J, with 11 bases in between. In nucleotides, the CDR3 is TGTGCCAGCAGCCTCCTCACAGAGAACACCGGGGAGCTGTTTTTT. Protein sequence: CASSLLTENTGELFF.

This chain uses TRBV11-2 with TRBJ1-2; TRBD1 matches 8 bases. The CDR3 has 15 amino acids. Looked up from germline, CDR1 is SGHAT and CDR2 is FQNNGV. J gave up 4 bases and V 5 bases, and 9 bases lay outside the gene matches. CDR3 sequence: CASSPGAGGLYGYTF. The CDR3 DNA reads as TGTGCCAGCAGCCCAGGCGCAGGGGGCCTCTATGGCTACACCTTC.

The chain is built from TRBV4-1 and TRBJ1-1, with TRBD1 identical over 10 bases. V was clipped by 4 bases and J by 5 bases; unmatched bases: 7. The CDR3 consists of 15 residues. CDR1 MGHRA and CDR2 YSYEKL come from the germline V gene. The CDR3 protein is CASSRSGTGETEAFF. CDR3 sequence (DNA): TGCGCCAGCAGCCGATCAGGGACAGGGGAAACTGAAGCTTTCTTT.

The chain links TRBV9 to TRBJ2-3; D gene unclear. V was pared by 0 bases and J by 10 bases, with 15 bases between. This CDR3 comprises 14 residues. Germline CDR1 and CDR2: SGDLS and YYNGEE. CDR3 coding DNA: TGTGCCAGCAGCGTAGAGCCCAAGGCAGAGGCGCAGTATTTT. Its protein product is CASSVEPKAEAQYF.

The chain carries TRBV7-6 and TRBJ1-6, with D possibly matching TRBD1 (5 bases). The germline CDR1 and CDR2 sequences are SGHVS and FNYEAQ. The CDR3 runs 17 residues. Trimming pared 5 bases from V and 7 bases from J, leaving 21 bases between. CDR3 in amino acids: CASSLRRATEGNSPLHF. The CDR3 DNA reads as TGTGCCAGCAGCCTGAGGAGGGCCACCGAGGGGAATTCACCCCTCCACTTT.

The chain has TRBV28 and TRBJ2-7; TRBD1 matches at 12 bases. The CDR3 length is 18 residues. In germline, CDR1 is MDHEN, CDR2 SYDVKM. The V segment lost 1 base and the J segment 1 base; nucleotides outside the gene matches: 8. CDR3 amino acids: CASSLSPGQGAKSYEQYF. The CDR3 nucleotides are TGTGCCAGCAGTTTATCCCCGGGACAGGGGGCAAAATCCTACGAGCAGTACTTC.

V is TRBV5-4 and J is TRBJ1-2; a weak D match, TRBD1 (5 bases). The CDR3 sequence is 14 residues long. Germline V gene sequence: CDR1 SGHNT, CDR2 YYREEE (reference sequence). Trimming removed 0 bases from V and 5 bases from J, with 11 bases in between. Here the CDR3 reads CASSLGQGHYGYTF. In nucleotides, the CDR3 is TGTGCCAGCAGCTTGGGCCAGGGCCATTATGGCTACACCTTC.

The J gene is TRBJ1-2, the V gene TRBV11-1; a weak D match, TRBD1 (5 bases). The CDR3 runs to 15 residues. The germline V and J ends were trimmed by 5 bases and 10 bases, with 23 bases remaining between them. CDR1 SGHAT and CDR2 FQDESV come from the germline V gene (reference sequence). Here the CDR3 DNA reads TGTGCCAGCAGCCCCAACACCCTGGCAGGGTTGGACTACACCTTC. As protein: CASSPNTLAGLDYTF.

The gene calls are TRBV27 and TRBJ1-2; possibly TRBD1 for D (5 bases). Trimming took 3 bases from V and 4 from J, leaving 6 bases between them. The CDR3 extends over 12 amino acids. CDR1 and CDR2 (germline): MNHEY, SMNVEV (reference sequence). CDR3 amino acids: CASSLRGYGYTF. CDR3 in DNA: TGTGCCAGCAGTTTGAGGGGCTATGGCTACACCTTC.

This clone was detected only a few times. The rearrangement joins TRBV29-1 to TRBJ1-1, with D unresolved. The V gene lost 4 bases and the J gene lost 8 bases, with 8 bases spanning the gap. The CDR3 is made up of 10 amino acids. The V gene's germline CDR1 is SQVTM and CDR2 ANQGSEA. CDR3 nucleotides: TGCAGCGTTGGGGTAAGGGAAGCTTTCTTT. Its translation: CSVGVREAFF. Complete variable domain (other parts from reference TRBV29-1 and TRBJ1-1): SAVISQKPSRDICQRGTSLTIQCQVDSQVTMMFWYRQQPGQSLTLIATANQGSEATYESGFVIDKFPISRPNLTFSTLTVSNMSPEDSSIYLCSVGVREAFFGQGTRLTVV.

The chain recombines TRBV29-1 with TRBJ2-5, with 7 bases fitting TRBD1. The CDR3 extends over 14 amino acids. CDR1 is SQVTM, CDR2 ANQGSEA, per germline. Trimming took 4 bases from V and 5 from J; bases not matched to a gene: 10. The CDR3 is CSVAGQTFGETQYF. CDR3 nucleotides: TGCAGCGTTGCGGGACAGACCTTCGGGGAGACCCAGTACTTC.

This clone was counted a few times. The chain links TRBV5-4 to TRBJ2-3; D gene ambiguous. V was pared by 0 bases and J by 5 bases, with 7 bases between. Per the germline V gene, CDR1 is SGHNT and CDR2 is YYREEE (reference sequence). The CDR3 contains 13 residues. The CDR3 sequence: CASSLGALDTQYF. For the CDR3, the DNA is TGTGCCAGCAGCTTGGGAGCCTTAGATACGCAGTATTTT.

The V call is TRBV4-1, the J call TRBJ2-4, with 8 bases fitting TRBD1. Per germline, CDR1 MGHRA and CDR2 YSYEKL. Trimming cost V 2 bases and J 1 base; bases outside gene matches: 7. The CDR3 totals 17 residues. The CDR3 here is CASSQSETGAAKNIQYF. As DNA, the CDR3 is TGCGCCAGCAGCCAATCGGAGACAGGGGCGGCCAAAAACATTCAGTACTTC.

The CDR3 DNA reads as TGTGCCAGCAGCCCCCGACAGGGACGCAATTCACCCCTCCACTTT. Translated: CASSPRQGRNSPLHF. The chain recombines TRBV7-2 with TRBJ1-6; 7 bases are shared with TRBD1. Germline V gene sequence: CDR1 SGHTA, CDR2 FQGNSA. There are 15 residues in the CDR3. The V and J ends lost 5 bases and 7 bases, in that order; junction bases with no gene match: 8.

This clone was picked up one time. V and J are TRBV7-2 and TRBJ1-5; D is ambiguous. Germline values: CDR1 SGHTA, CDR2 FQGNSA. Trimming cost V 4 bases and J 7 bases, with 17 bases left between them. The CDR3 is 15 residues long. The CDR3 bases are TGTGCCAGCAGCTCGACCCCCGGCTGGGGACAGCCCCAGCATTTT. Amino acid sequence: CASSSTPGWGQPQHF.

The chain couples TRBV7-9 to TRBJ2-1, with D possibly being TRBD1 or TRBD2 (6 bases each). Germline V gene data show CDR1 as SEHNR and CDR2 as FQNEAQ (reference sequence). CDR3 length equals 16 residues. V gave up 4 bases and J gave up 4 bases, with 17 bases separating them. CDR3: CASSWGARQDYNEQFF. CDR3 DNA sequence: TGTGCCAGCAGCTGGGGGGCTAGACAGGATTACAATGAGCAGTTCTTC.

The chain recombines TRBV6-5 with TRBJ2-7; possibly TRBD1 or TRBD2 for D (5 bases each). From germline, CDR1 is MNHEY and CDR2 SVGAGI. The CDR3 covers 15 residues. V was pared by 0 bases and J by 5 bases, with 14 bases between. CDR3: CASSYSGPGTDEQYF. DNA of the CDR3: TGTGCCAGCAGTTACTCAGGACCTGGGACGGACGAGCAGTACTTC.